The rows below give T cell receptor beta chains drawn from one sample of a study of early T cells in non-severe SARS-CoV-2 infection. TCRdb re-called the 5' RACE reads with MiXCR, one entry per CDR3 protein. The sample yields around 77,000 distinct CDR3 sequences, 5% seen once. The sample here was whole blood, taken at baseline. These TCRs come from an adult who was a healthcare worker with PCR-confirmed SARS-CoV-2 infection or an uninfected control (not recorded which). CDR3s include the opening cysteine and the closing phenylalanine or tryptophan. The size entry is marked missing in some rows and otherwise reads once, few, many or a size class.

abundance: .; v_gene: TRBV5-1; len: 15; j_gene: TRBJ2-3; CDR3aa: CASSLEAITTDTQYF
abundance: few; v_gene: TRBV6-6; len: 13; j_gene: TRBJ2-5; CDR3aa: CASSWTLQETQYF
abundance: few; v_gene: TRBV20-1; len: 14; j_gene: TRBJ1-5; CDR3aa: CSATLPNSNQPQHF
abundance: .; v_gene: TRBV19; len: 18; j_gene: TRBJ2-2; CDR3aa: CASSPGRAAGAGTGELFF
abundance: many; v_gene: TRBV7-2; len: 17; j_gene: TRBJ2-4; CDR3aa: CASSPRGVAGAKNIQYF
abundance: many; v_gene: TRBV9; len: 13; j_gene: TRBJ2-3; CDR3aa: CASSAGEADTQYF
abundance: many; v_gene: TRBV7-2; len: 16; j_gene: TRBJ2-1; CDR3aa: CASSSQGTSGSNEQFF
abundance: many; v_gene: TRBV29-1; len: 16; j_gene: TRBJ2-7; CDR3aa: CSVEGLTGGDDYEQYF
abundance: many; v_gene: TRBV7-8; len: 18; j_gene: TRBJ2-7; CDR3aa: CASSLGASGITRDYEQYF
abundance: few; v_gene: TRBV20-1; len: 15; j_gene: TRBJ2-1; CDR3aa: CSASEGDSSYNEQFF
abundance: few; v_gene: TRBV7-2; len: 15; j_gene: TRBJ1-2; CDR3aa: CASSKRGKEGYGYTF
abundance: many; v_gene: TRBV27; len: 16; j_gene: TRBJ1-5; CDR3aa: CASTQGDRGFNQPQHF
abundance: few; v_gene: TRBV10-3; len: 18; j_gene: TRBJ1-1; CDR3aa: CAISDPRMRLLLNTEAFF
abundance: many; v_gene: TRBV20-1; len: 14; j_gene: TRBJ1-6; CDR3aa: CSASRQGSNSPLHF
abundance: .; v_gene: TRBV4-1; len: 15; j_gene: TRBJ2-7; CDR3aa: CASSQVLAGAGEQYF
abundance: few; v_gene: TRBV10-3; len: 16; j_gene: TRBJ1-1; CDR3aa: CAITPGDRLMNTEAFF
abundance: .; v_gene: TRBV2; len: 15; j_gene: TRBJ1-1; CDR3aa: CASSTLGPGITEAFF
abundance: few; v_gene: TRBV2; len: 14; j_gene: TRBJ1-6; CDR3aa: CASRDGTGNSPLHF
abundance: many; v_gene: TRBV28; len: 15; j_gene: TRBJ2-7; CDR3aa: CASSPPPRVPYEQYF
abundance: few; v_gene: TRBV18; len: 14; j_gene: TRBJ2-5; CDR3aa: CASSPFSGQETQYF
abundance: few; v_gene: TRBV27; len: 18; j_gene: TRBJ2-2; CDR3aa: CASSFKAGVFEGIGELFF
abundance: many; v_gene: TRBV28; len: 17; j_gene: TRBJ2-3; CDR3aa: CASNQEKTGGGTDTQYF
abundance: many; v_gene: TRBV28; len: 13; j_gene: TRBJ2-7; CDR3aa: CASQQGWAYEQYF
abundance: many; v_gene: TRBV6-6; len: 16; j_gene: TRBJ2-3; CDR3aa: CASSYGPSGNADTQYF
abundance: many; v_gene: TRBV7-3; len: 15; j_gene: TRBJ2-2; CDR3aa: CASSSALTVTGELFF
abundance: many; v_gene: TRBV6-1; len: 20; j_gene: TRBJ1-1; CDR3aa: CASSEYYQGGSRARGTEAFF
abundance: many; v_gene: TRBV11-2; len: 16; j_gene: TRBJ2-5; CDR3aa: CASSTGLAGGKETQYF
abundance: many; v_gene: TRBV5-5; len: 17; j_gene: TRBJ1-1; CDR3aa: CASSPLRSPGVGTEAFF
abundance: .; v_gene: TRBV6-1; len: 13; j_gene: TRBJ1-1; CDR3aa: CASSEGGVGLAFF